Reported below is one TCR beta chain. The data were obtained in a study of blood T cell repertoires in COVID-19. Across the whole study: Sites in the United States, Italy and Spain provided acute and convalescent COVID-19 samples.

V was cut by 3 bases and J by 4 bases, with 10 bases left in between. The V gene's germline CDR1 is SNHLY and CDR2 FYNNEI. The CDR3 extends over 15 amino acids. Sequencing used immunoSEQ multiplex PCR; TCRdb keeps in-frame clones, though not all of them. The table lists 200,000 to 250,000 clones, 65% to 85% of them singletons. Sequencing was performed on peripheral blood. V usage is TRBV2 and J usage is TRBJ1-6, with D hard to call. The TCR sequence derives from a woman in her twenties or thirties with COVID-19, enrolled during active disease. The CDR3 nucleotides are TGTGCCAGCAGTGAGCTGCCAGATTATAATTCACCCCTCCACTTT. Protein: CASSELPDYNSPLHF.